Below, 11 T cell receptor beta chains from the same sample are listed, as sequenced in a study of shared clonotypes between healthy human individuals (TCRdb year 2020). The library was produced with the immunoSEQ multiplex PCR assay. TCRdb's version of the immuneACCESS table is confined to in-frame rearrangements and falls short of the full clone set. An unresolved V gene accounts for under half of the shortfall where checked; the remainder is of unknown origin. For this sample the table gives nearly 1,000,000 clones, of which 70% to 85% were detected only once. The ten most abundant clones make up roughly 1.5% of the sample. What was sequenced was memory CD4+ T cells sorted from blood. What the cell subset or site label conveys for this sample: CD45RA-negative fraction. The receptors shown here come from a man in his late teens or twenties in good health.

The chain combines TRBV6-1 with TRBJ2-5; D is perhaps TRBD1 (6 bases). Germline loops: CDR1 MNHNS, CDR2 SASEGT. Trimming removed 3 bases at V and 3 bases at J, with 14 bases between. The CDR3 consists of 15 residues. CDR3 nucleotides: TGTGCCAGCAGTGATGGACAGATGATGGAAGAGACCCAGTACTTC. Protein product: CASSDGQMMEETQYF.

This chain joins TRBV11-2 and TRBJ2-7, with 12 bases matching TRBD2. V gave up 1 base and J gave up 4 bases; unmatched junction bases: 5. Germline V gene sequence: CDR1 SGHAT, CDR2 FQNNGV. The CDR3 totals 16 residues. The CDR3 region is CASSLGRTSGAYEQYF. The DNA of the CDR3 is TGTGCCAGCAGCTTAGGTCGGACTAGCGGGGCATACGAGCAGTACTTC.

The CDR3 DNA follows: TGTGCCAGCAGTCCTCCCAGGGGAACTAATGAAAAACTGTTTTTT. Its translation: CASSPPRGTNEKLFF. The genes are TRBV28 and TRBJ1-4; D is perhaps TRBD1 (6 bases). Trimming left V 5 bases short and J 1 base short, with 11 bases between. The CDR3 has 15 amino acids. Germline V gene lookup returns CDR1 MDHEN and CDR2 SYDVKM.

This clone showed up just a few times. This chain connects TRBV19 to TRBJ2-3, with D possibly matching TRBD1 (6 bases). Germline V gene sequence: CDR1 LNHDA, CDR2 SQIVND (reference sequence). V lost 6 bases, J lost 2 bases, and 6 bases lay in between. This CDR3 is built from 12 residues. The CDR3 sequence: CASRGATDTQYF. DNA of the CDR3: TGTGCCAGTAGGGGGGCCACAGATACGCAGTATTTT.

The genes are TRBV10-3 and TRBJ1-1, with a possible D match to TRBD1 (6 bases). CDR3 size: 15 residues. V lost 2 bases, J lost 1 base, and 11 bases lay in between. Germline V gene lookup returns CDR1 ENHRY and CDR2 SYGVKD. CDR3 in DNA: TGTGCCATCAGTGAGACAGGGTTGAAGAACACTGAAGCTTTCTTT. This translates into CAISETGLKNTEAFF.

The gene calls are TRBV5-4 and TRBJ2-5, with TRBD1 matching over 8 bases. Germline V CDR1 and CDR2: SGHNT, YYREEE (reference sequence). V was clipped by 4 bases and J by 5 bases; unmatched bases: 10. CDR3 length: 15 residues. CDR3: CASSTGQGYSETQYF. The CDR3 nucleotides read TGTGCCAGCAGCACCGGACAGGGATACTCGGAGACCCAGTACTTC.

A few counts support this clone. The chain carries TRBV6-1 and TRBJ1-3; no clear D gene. V lost 7 bases and J 4 bases, leaving 8 bases between the germline ends. Germline V gene data show CDR1 as MNHNS and CDR2 as SASEGT. The CDR3 runs to 12 residues. The CDR3 reads CASNPTGNTIYF. The CDR3 region has the DNA TGTGCCAGCAATCCCACCGGAAACACCATATATTTT.

The CDR3 spells CASSLGQPVAFF. CDR3 sequence (DNA): TGTGCCAGCAGTTTAGGGCAGCCGGTAGCTTTCTTT. This chain links TRBV28 with TRBJ1-1, with no clear D. The germline V gene has CDR1 MDHEN and CDR2 SYDVKM. V was clipped by 2 bases and J by 10 bases, with 11 bases between them. The CDR3 is made up of 12 amino acids. Filled out from reference TRBV28 and TRBJ1-1, the complete variable domain reads DVKVTQSSRYLVKRTGEKVFLECVQDMDHENMFWYRQDPGLGLRLIYFSYDVKMKEKGDIPEGYSVSREKKERFSLILESASTNQTSMYLCASSLGQPVAFFGQGTRLTVV.

In the case of this clone: The junction shows a germline mismatch at one end, possibly a read error. V usage is TRBV7-7 and J usage is TRBJ2-5; TRBD1 is a possible D gene (6 bases). The germline V gene encodes CDR1 SSHAT and CDR2 FNYEAQ (reference sequence). The length of the CDR3 is 15 residues. The chain's CDR3 is CASSLGGKLQETQYF. CDR3 in DNA: TGTGCTAGCAGCCTAGGGGGAAAATTACAAGAGACCCAGTACTTC.

This clone appeared a few times. This chain uses TRBV10-2 with TRBJ2-1; 7 positions agree with TRBD1. In germline, CDR1 is WSHSY, CDR2 SAAADI. V trimming: 5 bases; J trimming: 6 bases; junction bases outside the gene matches: 4. The CDR3 is 13 residues long. CDR3 amino acids: CASSLHRGNEQFF. The CDR3 DNA is TGCGCCAGCAGTTTACACAGGGGCAATGAGCAGTTCTTC.

The genes are TRBV6-5 and TRBJ2-1, with 8 nucleotides matching TRBD2. Per the germline V gene, CDR1 is MNHEY and CDR2 is SVGAGI. The CDR3 totals 16 residues. V was clipped by 1 base and J by 4 bases; unmatched bases: 6. The CDR3 DNA sequence: TGTGCCAGCAGTTACTTCCCGGGGGGGCGGTACAATGAGCAGTTCTTC. Translated, it gives CASSYFPGGRYNEQFF.